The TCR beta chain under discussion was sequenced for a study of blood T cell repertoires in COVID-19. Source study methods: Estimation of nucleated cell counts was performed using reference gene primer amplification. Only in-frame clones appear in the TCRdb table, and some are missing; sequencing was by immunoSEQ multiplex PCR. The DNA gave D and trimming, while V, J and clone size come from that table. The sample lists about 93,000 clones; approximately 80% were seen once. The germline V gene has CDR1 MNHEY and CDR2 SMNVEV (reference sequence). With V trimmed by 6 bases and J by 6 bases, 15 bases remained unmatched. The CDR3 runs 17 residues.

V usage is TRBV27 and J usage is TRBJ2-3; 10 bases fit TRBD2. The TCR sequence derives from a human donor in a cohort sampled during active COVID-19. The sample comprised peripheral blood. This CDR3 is CASSLRPQLAGWDTQYF. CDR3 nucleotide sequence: TGTGCCAGCAGCTTGCGGCCACAACTAGCGGGATGGGATACGCAGTATTTT.